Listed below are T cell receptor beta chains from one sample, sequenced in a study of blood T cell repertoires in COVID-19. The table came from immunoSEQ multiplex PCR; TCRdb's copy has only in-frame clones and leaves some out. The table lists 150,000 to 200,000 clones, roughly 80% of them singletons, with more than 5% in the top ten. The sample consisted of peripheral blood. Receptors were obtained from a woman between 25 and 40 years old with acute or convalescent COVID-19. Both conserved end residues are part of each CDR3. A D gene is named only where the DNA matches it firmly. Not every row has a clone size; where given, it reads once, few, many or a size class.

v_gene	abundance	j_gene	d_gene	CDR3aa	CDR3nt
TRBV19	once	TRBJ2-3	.	CASSVGAATDTQYF	TGTGCCAGTAGTGTCGGAGCCGCCACAGATACGCAGTATTTT
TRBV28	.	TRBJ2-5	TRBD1	CASPTGGVETQYF	TGTGCCAGTCCGACAGGGGGCGTTGAGACCCAGTACTTC
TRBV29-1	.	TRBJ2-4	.	CSVEDLGLAKNIQYF	TGCAGCGTTGAAGATCTAGGTCTAGCCAAAAACATTCAGTACTTC
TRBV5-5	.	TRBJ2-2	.	CASSLGGRADGELFF	TGTGCCAGCAGCTTGGGAGGCAGGGCCGACGGGGAGCTGTTTTTT
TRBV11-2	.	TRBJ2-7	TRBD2	CASSPQRGTSGYEQYF	TGTGCCAGCAGCCCTCAGCGGGGGACTAGCGGATACGAGCAGTACTTC
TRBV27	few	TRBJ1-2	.	CASSLGLNSNYGYTF	TGTGCCAGCAGTCTAGGCCTCAATAGCAACTATGGCTACACCTTC
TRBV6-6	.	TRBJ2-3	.	CASSPSGARGTDTQYF	TGTGCCAGCAGCCCGTCAGGGGCGCGGGGCACAGATACGCAGTATTTT
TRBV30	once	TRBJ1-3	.	CAWGTQFSGNTIYF	TGTGCCTGGGGTACACAGTTCTCTGGAAACACCATATATTTT
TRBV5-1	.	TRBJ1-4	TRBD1	CASSYQGQGGQEKLFF	TGCGCCAGCAGCTACCAGGGACAGGGTGGTCAGGAAAAACTGTTTTTT
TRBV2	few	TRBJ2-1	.	CASRALAWFF	TGTGCCAGCAGGGCTCTCGCTTGGTTCTTC
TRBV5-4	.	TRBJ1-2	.	CASSPDPPGGYTF	TGTGCCAGCAGCCCGGATCCACCGGGTGGCTACACCTTC
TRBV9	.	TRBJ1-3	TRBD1	CASSAGTAGNTIYF	TGTGCCAGCAGCGCCGGGACAGCTGGAAACACCATATATTTT
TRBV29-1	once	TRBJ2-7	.	CSVGLMGSYEQYF	TGCAGCGTTGGCTTGATGGGCAGCTACGAGCAGTACTTC
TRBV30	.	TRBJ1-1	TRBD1	CAWRRGDRGTEAFF	TGTGCCTGGAGGAGAGGGGACAGGGGGACTGAAGCTTTCTTT
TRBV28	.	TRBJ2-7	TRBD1	CASSLIRDRKYEQYF	TGTGCCAGCTCCCTCATCCGGGACAGGAAGTACGAGCAGTACTTC
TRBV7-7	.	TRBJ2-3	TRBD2	CASSLAGGGGTDTQYF	TGTGCCAGCAGCTTAGCGGGCGGGGGGGGCACAGATACGCAGTATTTT
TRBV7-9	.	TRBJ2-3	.	CASSLRGQGKSTDTQYF	TGTGCCAGCAGCTTAAGGGGTCAGGGGAAGAGCACAGATACGCAGTATTTT
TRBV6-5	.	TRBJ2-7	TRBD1	CASSWGQGHYEQYF	TGTGCCAGCAGTTGGGGACAGGGTCACTACGAGCAGTACTTC
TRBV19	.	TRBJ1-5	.	CARQPQHF	TGTGCCCGGCAGCCCCAGCATTTT
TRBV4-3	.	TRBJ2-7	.	CASSIQTGSYEQYF	TGCGCCAGCAGCATCCAGACAGGCTCCTACGAGCAGTACTTC
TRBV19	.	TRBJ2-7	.	CASRGEEKLEQYF	TGTGCCAGTAGGGGGGAGGAAAAGCTCGAGCAGTACTTC
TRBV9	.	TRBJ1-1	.	CASSDREGAFF	TGTGCCAGCAGCGACCGGGAAGGAGCTTTCTTT
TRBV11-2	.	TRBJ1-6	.	CASRLLTGMGYSPLHF	TGTGCCAGCAGACTTCTCACAGGGATGGGGTATTCACCCCTCCACTTT
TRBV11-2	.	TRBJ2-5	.	CASSLHGGTQYF	TGTGCCAGCAGCCTCCACGGGGGGACCCAGTACTTC
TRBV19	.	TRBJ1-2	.	CASSIGPGSNYGYTF	TGTGCCAGTAGTATTGGTCCGGGGTCGAACTATGGCTACACCTTC
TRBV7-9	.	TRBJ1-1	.	CASSRTGGAEAFF	TGTGCCAGCAGTCGGACGGGAGGGGCGGAAGCTTTCTTT
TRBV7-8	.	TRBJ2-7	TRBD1	CASNPTTGGYEQYF	TGTGCCAGCAACCCTACGACAGGGGGTTACGAGCAGTACTTC
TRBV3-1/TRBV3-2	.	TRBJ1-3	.	CASSRGTSSGNTIYF	TGTGCCAGCAGCCGAGGGACTTCCTCTGGAAACACCATATATTTT
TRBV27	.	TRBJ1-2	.	CASRDSGALGYTF	TGTGCCAGCAGGGATAGCGGAGCCCTGGGCTACACCTTC
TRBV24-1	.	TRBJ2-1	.	CATSNSGGYEQFF	TGTGCCACCAGTAACTCAGGTGGCTATGAGCAGTTCTTC
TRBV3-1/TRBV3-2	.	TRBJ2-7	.	CASSQDLLARENEQYF	TGTGCCAGCAGCCAAGATCTTTTAGCCAGGGAAAACGAGCAGTACTTC
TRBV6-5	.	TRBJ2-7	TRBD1	CASSRGQGAYEQYF	TGTGCCAGCAGCCGCGGACAGGGGGCCTACGAGCAGTACTTC
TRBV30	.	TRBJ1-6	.	CAWRGPNREPLHF	TGTGCCTGGAGGGGACCCAACAGGGAGCCCCTCCACTTT
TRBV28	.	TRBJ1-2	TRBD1	CASRGQGGGYGYTF	TGTGCCAGCAGGGGACAGGGTGGGGGCTATGGCTACACCTTC
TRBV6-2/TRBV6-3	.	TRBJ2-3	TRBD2	CASSRRAGIRTDTQYF	TGTGCCAGCAGCCGCCGAGCGGGGATACGCACAGATACGCAGTATTTT
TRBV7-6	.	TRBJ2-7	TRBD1	CASSFRDRVSDEQYF	TGTGCCAGCAGCTTCAGGGACAGGGTCTCCGACGAGCAGTACTTC
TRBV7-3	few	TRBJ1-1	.	CASSLGQRDEAFF	TGTGCCAGCAGCTTAGGGCAAAGAGATGAAGCTTTCTTT
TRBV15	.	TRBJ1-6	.	CATSRDPMRGYNSPLHF	TGTGCCACCAGCAGAGACCCGATGAGGGGGTATAATTCACCCCTCCACTTT
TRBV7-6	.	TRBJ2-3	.	CASSLGPLSTDTQYF	TGTGCCAGCAGCTTAGGCCCACTGAGCACAGATACGCAGTATTTT
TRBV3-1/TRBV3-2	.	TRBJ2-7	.	CASSPPGGAFLEQYF	TGTGCCAGCAGTCCCCCGGGGGGCGCTTTTCTCGAGCAGTACTTC
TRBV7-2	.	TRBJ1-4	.	CASSPRTVLATNEKLFF	TGTGCCAGCAGCCCTCGGACAGTCCTTGCAACTAATGAAAAACTGTTTTTT
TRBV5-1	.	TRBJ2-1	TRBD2	CASSSARLSRDILGGSGEQFF	TGCGCCAGCAGCTCTGCCCGGCTATCCCGGGATATACTCGGGGGGTCCGGTGAGCAGTTCTTC
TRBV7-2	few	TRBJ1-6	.	CASSFRTVGDPLHF	TGTGCCAGCAGCTTTCGGACCGTCGGGGATCCCCTCCACTTT
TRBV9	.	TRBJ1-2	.	CASSVGSEVANYGYTF	TGTGCCAGCAGCGTAGGAAGTGAGGTCGCTAACTATGGCTACACCTTC
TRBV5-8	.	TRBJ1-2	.	CASSLASGAADGYTF	TGTGCCAGCAGCTTGGCCTCAGGGGCCGCCGATGGCTACACCTTC
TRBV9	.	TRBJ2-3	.	CASSVGSSAYTPDTQYF	TGTGCCAGCAGCGTAGGTAGTAGCGCTTACACCCCAGATACGCAGTATTTT
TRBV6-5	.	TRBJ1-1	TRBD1	CASSYFRQGAEAFF	TGTGCCAGCAGTTACTTTCGACAGGGGGCTGAAGCTTTCTTT